The rows below give T cell receptor beta chains drawn from one sample of a study of early T cells in non-severe SARS-CoV-2 infection. TCRdb re-analysed the 5' RACE reads in MiXCR, keeping a single row per CDR3 protein. The data hold tens of thousands of distinct CDR3 sequences, with around 12% observed a single time. The specimen was whole blood. Receptors were obtained from an adult who was a healthcare worker with PCR-confirmed SARS-CoV-2 infection or an uninfected control (not recorded which). The CDR3 runs from the conserved cysteine through the conserved F or W. A D gene is named only where the DNA matches it firmly. For some rows the clone size is stated as once, few or many, or as a class when expanded; others skip it.

>NA|TRBV4-1|TRBD2|TRBJ2-1
CASSQEMLAGGLDEQFF
>many|TRBV7-9|TRBD2|TRBJ2-3
CASSYGTSASTDTQYF
>NA|TRBV7-2|NA|TRBJ2-7
CASSFGKTPYF
>many|TRBV7-8|NA|TRBJ1-1
CASSRQEGTEAFF
>many|TRBV11-2|NA|TRBJ2-1
CASSSSHRSDYNEQFF
>many|TRBV6-6|TRBD2|TRBJ2-7
CASSTPSGGALAYEQYF
>few|TRBV7-9|NA|TRBJ1-1
CASKRGDTEAFF
>many|TRBV28|NA|TRBJ2-2
CASSLGGITGELFF
>many|TRBV2|TRBD1|TRBJ1-1
CASSEQGQENTEAFF
>many|TRBV7-2|NA|TRBJ2-7
CASRAVGSGRSYEQYF
>many|TRBV3-1|NA|TRBJ2-2
CASSQVGQVLIGELFF
>many|TRBV4-3|NA|TRBJ2-1
CASSQGWLQNNEQFF
>few|TRBV28|NA|TRBJ1-1
CASSSDRIEAFF
>many|TRBV10-3|TRBD2|TRBJ2-1
CAVQGREVTNEQFF
>many|TRBV30|NA|TRBJ2-7
CAWSVGVADARYF
>many|TRBV12-5|NA|TRBJ2-7
CASGPMGRYEQYF
>NA|TRBV11-2|TRBD2|TRBJ2-1
CASSPYFGTNYNEQFF
>many|TRBV6-2/TRBV6-3|TRBD1|TRBJ2-1
CASSSGQGATDEQFF
>many|TRBV20-1|TRBD1|TRBJ1-2
CSAGKGTGGDGYTF
>many|TRBV7-9|NA|TRBJ2-1
CASSLRGGTGYNEQFF
>many|TRBV28|NA|TRBJ1-2
CASREARAGSGYGYTF
>few|TRBV21-1|NA|TRBJ2-5
CASSNATGGGETQYF
>many|TRBV27|NA|TRBJ2-7
CASSLVLADEQYF
>many|TRBV10-3|NA|TRBJ1-3
CAISENKGSGNTIYF
>many|TRBV29-1|TRBD2|TRBJ2-5
CSVSLAGVSETQYF
>many|TRBV2|NA|TRBJ1-2
CASSEFSGDGYTF
>many|TRBV30|NA|TRBJ1-5
CAWSRGGGPNQPQHF
>many|TRBV7-8|TRBD2|TRBJ2-2
CASSLGGASGMNTGELFF